This TCR beta chain derives from a study of long-term antiretroviral therapy in people with HIV. On this clone: What it recognizes is unknown.

In germline, CDR1 is SGHTA, CDR2 FQGNSA. V lost 4 bases and J lost 0, with 9 bases in between. The CDR3 has 14 amino acids. Going into DNA extraction, samples held roughly 0.95-10 million cryopreserved PBMC. Samples were assayed with immunoSEQ v3.0 at survey level. This table comes from immunoSEQ multiplex PCR, and its TCRdb copy is limited to in-frame clones, with some not included. The repertoire includes 30,000 or so clones, over 75% of them detected once, and about 4% sits in the top ten. General study findings and limits: When set beside controls, HIV repertoires had CDR3 length ranges that were narrower.

The sample in question was unsorted PBMCs, obtained 0.8 years before starting antiretroviral therapy. V is TRBV7-2 and J is TRBJ1-1; possible D gene TRBD1, 6 bases. This TCR was recovered from a man between 18 and 35 years old with HIV. The CDR3 sequence: CASSYDRLNTEAFF. In DNA form, the CDR3 reads TGTGCCAGCAGCTATGACAGGTTGAACACTGAAGCTTTCTTT.